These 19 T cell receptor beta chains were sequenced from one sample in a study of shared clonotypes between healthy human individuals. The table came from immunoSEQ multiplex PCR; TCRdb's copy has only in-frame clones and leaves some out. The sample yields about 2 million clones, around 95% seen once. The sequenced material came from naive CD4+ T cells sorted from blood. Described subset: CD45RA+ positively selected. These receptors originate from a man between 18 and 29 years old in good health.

As DNA, the CDR3 is TGTGCCTGGAGTGTAGAGACTACGAGGGATGGCTACACCTTC. It codes for CAWSVETTRDGYTF. The rearrangement links TRBV30 to TRBJ1-2; D unresolved. V dropped 0 bases and J dropped 6 bases, with 14 bases sitting between them. Looked up from germline, CDR1 is GTSNPN and CDR2 is SVGIG (reference sequence). The CDR3 is 14 amino acids.

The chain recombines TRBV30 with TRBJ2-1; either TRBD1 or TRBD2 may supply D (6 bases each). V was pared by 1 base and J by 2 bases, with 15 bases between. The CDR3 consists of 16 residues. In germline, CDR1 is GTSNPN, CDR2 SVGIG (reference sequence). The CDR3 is CAWSGGGPMPYNEQFF. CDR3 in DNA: TGTGCCTGGAGTGGTGGGGGGCCTATGCCCTACAATGAGCAGTTCTTC.

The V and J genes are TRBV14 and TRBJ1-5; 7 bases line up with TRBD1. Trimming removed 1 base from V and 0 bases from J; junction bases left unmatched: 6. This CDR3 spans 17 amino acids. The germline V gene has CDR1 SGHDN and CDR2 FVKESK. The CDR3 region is CASSQGRDSYSNQPQHF. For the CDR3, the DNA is TGTGCCAGCAGCCAAGGACGGGACAGTTATAGCAATCAGCCCCAGCATTTT.

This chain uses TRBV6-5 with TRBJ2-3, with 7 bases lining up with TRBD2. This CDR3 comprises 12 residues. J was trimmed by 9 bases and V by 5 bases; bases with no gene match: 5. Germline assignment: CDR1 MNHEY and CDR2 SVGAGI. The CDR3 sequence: CASSRAGLTQYF. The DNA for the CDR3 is TGTGCCAGCAGTCGGGCGGGACTAACGCAGTATTTT.

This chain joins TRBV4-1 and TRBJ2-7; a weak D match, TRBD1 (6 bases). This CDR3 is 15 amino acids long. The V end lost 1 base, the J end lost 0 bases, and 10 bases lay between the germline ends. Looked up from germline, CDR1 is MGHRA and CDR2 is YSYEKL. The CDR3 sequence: CASSQGTVPSYEQYF. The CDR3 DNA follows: TGCGCCAGCAGCCAAGGGACAGTCCCCTCCTACGAGCAGTACTTC.

CDR3 in DNA: TGTGCCAGCAGCGTAGCGGGCAGGGTATATTCACCCCTCCACTTT. Protein product: CASSVAGRVYSPLHF. The rearrangement links TRBV9 to TRBJ1-6; D may be TRBD1 (5 bases). The V gene's germline CDR1 is SGDLS and CDR2 YYNGEE. The CDR3 contains 15 residues. V lost 0 bases and J 8 bases, leaving 12 bases between the germline ends.

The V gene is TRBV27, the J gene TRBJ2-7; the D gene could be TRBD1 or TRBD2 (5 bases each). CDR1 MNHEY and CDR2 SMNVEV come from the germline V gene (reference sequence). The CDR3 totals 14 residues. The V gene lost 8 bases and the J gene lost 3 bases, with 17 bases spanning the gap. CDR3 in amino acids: CASRPRDGRYEQYF. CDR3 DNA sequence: TGTGCCAGCCGGCCCCGGGACGGGCGCTACGAGCAGTACTTC.

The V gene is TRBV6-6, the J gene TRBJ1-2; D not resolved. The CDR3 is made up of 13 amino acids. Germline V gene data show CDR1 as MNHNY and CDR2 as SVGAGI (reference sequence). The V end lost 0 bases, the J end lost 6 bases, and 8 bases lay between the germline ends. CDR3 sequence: CASSYSLIDGYTF. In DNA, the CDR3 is TGTGCCAGCAGTTACTCCTTGATCGATGGCTACACCTTC.

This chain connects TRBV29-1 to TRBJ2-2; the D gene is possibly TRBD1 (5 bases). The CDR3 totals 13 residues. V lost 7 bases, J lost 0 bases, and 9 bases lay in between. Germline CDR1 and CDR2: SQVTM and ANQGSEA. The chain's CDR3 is CSGGSPNTGELFF. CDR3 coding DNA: TGCAGCGGGGGCAGCCCGAACACCGGGGAGCTGTTTTTT.

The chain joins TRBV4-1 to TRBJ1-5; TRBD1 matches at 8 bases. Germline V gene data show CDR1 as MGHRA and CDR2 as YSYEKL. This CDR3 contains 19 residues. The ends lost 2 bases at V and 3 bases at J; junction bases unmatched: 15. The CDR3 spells CASSQLFARGPYFNQPQHF. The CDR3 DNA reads TGCGCCAGCAGCCAACTTTTCGCCAGGGGGCCCTACTTCAATCAGCCCCAGCATTTT.

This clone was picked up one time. As DNA, the CDR3 is TGCGCCAGCAGCTTGGGTCTGGATGAAAAACTGTTTTTT. Its protein is CASSLGLDEKLFF. The chain recombines TRBV5-1 with TRBJ1-4; no clear D gene. Trimming pared 0 bases from V and 6 bases from J, leaving 6 bases between. Germline V lookup: CDR1 SGHRS, CDR2 YFSETQ. The length of the CDR3 is 13 residues. Full variable domain (outside the CDR3, taken from reference TRBV5-1 and TRBJ1-4): KAGVTQTPRYLIKTRGQQVTLSCSPISGHRSVSWYQQTPGQGLQFLFEYFSETQRNKGNFPGRFSGRQFSNSRSEMNVSTLELGDSALYLCASSLGLDEKLFFGSGTQLSVL.

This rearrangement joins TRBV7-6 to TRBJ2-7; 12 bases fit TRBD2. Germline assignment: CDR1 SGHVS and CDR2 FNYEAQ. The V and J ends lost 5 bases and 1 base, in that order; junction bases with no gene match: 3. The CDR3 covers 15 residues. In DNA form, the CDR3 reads TGTGCCAGCAGCGGCGGACTAGCGGGGTCCTACGAGCAGTACTTC. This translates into CASSGGLAGSYEQYF.

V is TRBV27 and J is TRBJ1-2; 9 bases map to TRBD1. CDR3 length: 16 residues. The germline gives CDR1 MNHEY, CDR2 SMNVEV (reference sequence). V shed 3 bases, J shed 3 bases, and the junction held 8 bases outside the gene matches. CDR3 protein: CASSFQSGTGHYGYTF. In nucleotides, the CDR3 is TGTGCCAGCAGTTTTCAGTCCGGGACAGGGCACTATGGCTACACCTTC.

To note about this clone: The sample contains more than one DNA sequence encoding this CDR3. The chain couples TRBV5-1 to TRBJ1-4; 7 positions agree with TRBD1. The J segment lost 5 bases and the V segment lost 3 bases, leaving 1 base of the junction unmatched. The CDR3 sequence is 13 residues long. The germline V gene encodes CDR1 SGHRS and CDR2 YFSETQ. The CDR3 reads CASSSGQNEKLFF. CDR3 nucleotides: TGCGCCAGCAGCTCGGGACAGAATGAAAAACTGTTTTTT.

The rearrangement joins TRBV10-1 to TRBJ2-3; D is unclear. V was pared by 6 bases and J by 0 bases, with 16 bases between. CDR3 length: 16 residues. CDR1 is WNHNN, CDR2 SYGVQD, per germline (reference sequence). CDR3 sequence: CASSLDVGPSTDTQYF. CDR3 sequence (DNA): TGCGCCAGCAGCTTGGACGTCGGGCCTAGCACAGATACGCAGTATTTT.

The CDR3 is CASSVEPRGTDTQYF. The CDR3 DNA reads as TGTGCCAGCAGCGTAGAACCCAGGGGGACAGATACGCAGTATTTT. The genes are TRBV9 and TRBJ2-3, with TRBD1 matching 7 bases. CDR1 SGDLS and CDR2 YYNGEE come from the germline V gene. The CDR3 covers 15 residues. With 0 bases clipped from V and 3 bases from J, the junction kept 4 bases outside the gene matches.

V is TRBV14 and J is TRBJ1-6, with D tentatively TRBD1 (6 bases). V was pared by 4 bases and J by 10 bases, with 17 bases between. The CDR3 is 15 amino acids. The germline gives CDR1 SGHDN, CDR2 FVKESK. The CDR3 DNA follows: TGTGCCAGCAGCCTGCTGGGAGGGGGGAACTCACCCCTCCACTTT. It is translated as CASSLLGGGNSPLHF.

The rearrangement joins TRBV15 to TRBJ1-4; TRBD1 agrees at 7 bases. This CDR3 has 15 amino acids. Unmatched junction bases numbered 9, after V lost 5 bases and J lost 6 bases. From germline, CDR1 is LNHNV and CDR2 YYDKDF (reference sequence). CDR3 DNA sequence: TGTGCCACCAGCGGGGGGACAGTTTCTGATGAAAAACTGTTTTTT. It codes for CATSGGTVSDEKLFF.

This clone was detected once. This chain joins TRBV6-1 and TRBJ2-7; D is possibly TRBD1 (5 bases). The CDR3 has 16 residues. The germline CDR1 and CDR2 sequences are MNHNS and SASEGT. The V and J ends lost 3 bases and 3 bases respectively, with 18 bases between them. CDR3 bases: TGTGCCAGCAGTGATAGACAGAAAGGGGCCCTCTACGAGCAGTACTTC. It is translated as CASSDRQKGALYEQYF.